The rows below give T cell receptor beta chains drawn from one sample of a study of CD8+ T cells in alopecia areata. The table came from immunoSEQ multiplex PCR; TCRdb's copy has only in-frame clones and leaves some out. The sample has some 110,000 clones; approximately 52% are singletons. The material was CD8+ T cells sorted from blood, obtained at week 4, from a patient treated with tofacitinib. These receptors were taken from a human donor with alopecia areata. The CDR3 runs from the conserved cysteine through the conserved F or W. A D gene is named only where the DNA matches it firmly. Size is omitted from some rows. Given values are once, few, many or a class for expanded clones.

>TRBJ2-1|-|TRBV9|-
CASSVVPSDNEQFF
TGTGCCAGCAGCGTAGTTCCGTCCGACAATGAGCAGTTCTTC
>TRBJ1-1|-|TRBV27|-
CASSAQGGMNTEAFF
TGTGCCAGCAGTGCACAGGGAGGGATGAACACTGAAGCTTTCTTT
>TRBJ2-5|-|TRBV4-1|-
CASSQAVIRGQETQYF
TGCGCCAGCAGCCAAGCCGTTATCAGAGGTCAAGAGACCCAGTACTTC
>TRBJ1-1|-|TRBV29-1|-
CSVEFPEAFF
TGCAGCGTTGAATTCCCTGAAGCTTTCTTT
>TRBJ1-5|TRBD1|TRBV13|-
CASSVDRDQPQHF
TGTGCCAGCAGCGTGGACAGGGACCAGCCCCAGCATTTT
>TRBJ1-4|-|TRBV6-5|-
CASSYSWTDQDEKLFF
TGTGCCAGCAGTTACTCCTGGACAGACCAGGATGAAAAACTGTTTTTT
>TRBJ2-7|TRBD1|TRBV30|-
CAWIDRGGYEQYF
TGTGCCTGGATAGACAGGGGTGGCTACGAGCAGTACTTC
>TRBJ1-2|-|TRBV19|-
CASTSRAGSDGYTF
TGTGCCAGTACTTCCAGGGCTGGCTCGGATGGCTACACCTTC
>TRBJ2-3|-|TRBV25-1|-
CASEGYLRGTDTQYF
TGTGCCAGCGAGGGATACTTAAGAGGCACAGATACGCAGTATTTT
>TRBJ2-3|-|TRBV27|many
CASSELSDTQYF
TGTGCCAGCAGTGAGCTATCAGATACGCAGTATTTT
>TRBJ2-5|-|TRBV19|-
CASSRTAQETQYF
TGTGCCAGTAGTAGGACTGCTCAAGAGACCCAGTACTTC